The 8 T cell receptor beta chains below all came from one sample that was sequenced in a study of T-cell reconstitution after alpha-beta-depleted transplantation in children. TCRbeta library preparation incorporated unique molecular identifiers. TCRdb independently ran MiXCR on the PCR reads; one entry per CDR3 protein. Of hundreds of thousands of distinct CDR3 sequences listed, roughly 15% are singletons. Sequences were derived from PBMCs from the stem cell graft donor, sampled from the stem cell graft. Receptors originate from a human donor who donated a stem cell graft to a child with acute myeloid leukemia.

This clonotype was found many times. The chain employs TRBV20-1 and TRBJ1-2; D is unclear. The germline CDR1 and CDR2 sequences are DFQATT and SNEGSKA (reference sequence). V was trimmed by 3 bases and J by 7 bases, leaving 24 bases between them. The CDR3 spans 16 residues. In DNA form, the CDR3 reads TGCAGTGCTAGCGGAGTGGGCAGCTCAGTCTCAGGTGGCTACACCTTC. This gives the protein CSASGVGSSVSGGYTF.

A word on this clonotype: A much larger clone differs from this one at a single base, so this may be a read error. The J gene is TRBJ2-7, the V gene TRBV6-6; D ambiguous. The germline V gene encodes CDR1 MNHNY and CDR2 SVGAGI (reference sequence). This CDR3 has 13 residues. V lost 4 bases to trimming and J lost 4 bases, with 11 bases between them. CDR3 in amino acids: CASSFWNGYEQYV. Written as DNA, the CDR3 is TGTGCCAGCAGTTTCTGGAATGGGTACGAGCAGTACGTC.

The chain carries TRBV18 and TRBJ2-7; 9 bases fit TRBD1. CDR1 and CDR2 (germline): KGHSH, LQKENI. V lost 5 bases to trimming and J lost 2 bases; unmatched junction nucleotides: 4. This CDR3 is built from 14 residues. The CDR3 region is CASSGTGMTYEQYF. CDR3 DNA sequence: TGTGCCAGCTCAGGGACAGGGATGACCTACGAGCAGTACTTC.

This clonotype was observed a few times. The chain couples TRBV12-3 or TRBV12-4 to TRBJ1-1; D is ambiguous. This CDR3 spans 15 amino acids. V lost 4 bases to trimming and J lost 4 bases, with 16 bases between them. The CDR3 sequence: CASSSQVGRGTEAFF. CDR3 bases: TGTGCCAGCAGTTCCCAGGTAGGGCGCGGCACTGAAGCTTTCTTT.

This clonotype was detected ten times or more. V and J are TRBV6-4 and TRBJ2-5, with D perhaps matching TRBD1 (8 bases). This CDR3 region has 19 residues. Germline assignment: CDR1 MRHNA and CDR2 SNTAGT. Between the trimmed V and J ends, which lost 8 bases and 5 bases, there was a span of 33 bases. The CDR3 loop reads CASATLGGLRDRTWETQYF. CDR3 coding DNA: TGTGCCAGCGCCACGTTGGGGGGGTTACGGGACAGGACATGGGAGACCCAGTACTTC.

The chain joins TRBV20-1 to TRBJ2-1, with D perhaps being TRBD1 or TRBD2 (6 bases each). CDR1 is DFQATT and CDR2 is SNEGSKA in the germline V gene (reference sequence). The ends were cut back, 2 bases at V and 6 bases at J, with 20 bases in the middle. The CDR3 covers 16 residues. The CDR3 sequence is CSARFLPGAGGNEQFF. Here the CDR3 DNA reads TGCAGTGCTAGATTCTTACCGGGGGCCGGTGGCAATGAGCAGTTCTTC.

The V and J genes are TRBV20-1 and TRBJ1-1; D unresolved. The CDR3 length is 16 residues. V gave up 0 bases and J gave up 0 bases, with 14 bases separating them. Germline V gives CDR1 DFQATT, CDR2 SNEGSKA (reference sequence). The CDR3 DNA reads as TGCAGTGCTAGAGATATGGTACCCCGCTTGAACACTGAAGCTTTCTTT. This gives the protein CSARDMVPRLNTEAFF.

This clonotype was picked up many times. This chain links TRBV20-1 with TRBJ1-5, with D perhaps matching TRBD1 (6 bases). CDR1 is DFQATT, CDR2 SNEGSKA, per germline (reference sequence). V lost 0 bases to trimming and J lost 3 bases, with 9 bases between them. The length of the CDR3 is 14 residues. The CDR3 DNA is TGCAGTGCTAGAGACCAGGGGACCAATCAGCCCCAGCATTTT. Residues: CSARDQGTNQPQHF.